Sequencing of this T cell receptor (beta chain) was carried out in a study of blood T cell repertoires in COVID-19. Overall study context: From T cells, B-cell-depleted T cells, or PBMCs came the material, which was cDNA or gDNA.

Germline CDR1 reads SGHTS; CDR2 reads YDEGEE. The CDR3 has 16 residues. V trimming: 3 bases; J trimming: 3 bases; junction bases outside the gene matches: 2. TCRdb's table, derived via immunoSEQ multiplex PCR, lists solely in-frame clones and lacks some. The sample lists 250,000 or so clones, about 91% occurring once. This chain uses TRBV5-8 with TRBJ2-5; 16 bases fit TRBD2. Specimen: PBMCs or T cells enriched from blood (not recorded which). The TCR was taken from a middle-aged woman with acute COVID-19. The CDR3 nucleotides read TGTGCCAGCAGCTCGGGACTAGCGGGGGGGAAAGAGACCCAGTACTTC. It is translated as CASSSGLAGGKETQYF.